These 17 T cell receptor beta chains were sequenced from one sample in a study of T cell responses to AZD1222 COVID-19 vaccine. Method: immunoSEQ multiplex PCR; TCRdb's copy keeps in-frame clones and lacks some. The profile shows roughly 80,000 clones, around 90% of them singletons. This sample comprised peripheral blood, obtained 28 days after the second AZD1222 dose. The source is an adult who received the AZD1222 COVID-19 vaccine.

DNA for the CDR3: TGTGCCAGCATGATGGTAGCGGGGGGACACAATGAGCAGTTCTTC. Translation: CASMMVAGGHNEQFF. The chain is built from TRBV2 and TRBJ2-1; 10 bases are shared with TRBD2. The length of the CDR3 is 15 residues. Looked up from germline, CDR1 is SNHLY and CDR2 is FYNNEI. Germline trimming cut 7 bases from V and 5 bases from J; bases unmatched to any gene: 8.

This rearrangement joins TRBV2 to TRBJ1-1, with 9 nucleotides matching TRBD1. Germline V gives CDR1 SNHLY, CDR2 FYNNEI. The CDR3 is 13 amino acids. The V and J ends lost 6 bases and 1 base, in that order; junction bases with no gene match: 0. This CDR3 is CASRGQGNTEAFF. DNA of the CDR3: TGTGCCAGCAGGGGACAGGGGAACACTGAAGCTTTCTTT.

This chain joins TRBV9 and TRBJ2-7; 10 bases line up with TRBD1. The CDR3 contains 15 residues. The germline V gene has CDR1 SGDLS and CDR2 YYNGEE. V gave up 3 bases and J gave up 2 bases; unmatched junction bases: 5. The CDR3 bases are TGTGCCAGCAGCGAGGGGACAGGGGCGGCCTACGAGCAGTACTTC. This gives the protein CASSEGTGAAYEQYF. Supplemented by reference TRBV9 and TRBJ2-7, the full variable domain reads DSGVTQTPKHLITATGQRVTLRCSPRSGDLSVYWYQQSLDQGLQFLIQYYNGEERAKGNILERFSAQQFPDLHSELNLSSLELGDSALYFCASSEGTGAAYEQYFGPGTRLTVT.

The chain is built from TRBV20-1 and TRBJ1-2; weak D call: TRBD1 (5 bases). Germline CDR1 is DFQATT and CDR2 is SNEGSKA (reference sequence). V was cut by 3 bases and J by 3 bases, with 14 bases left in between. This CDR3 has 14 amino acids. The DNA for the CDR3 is TGCAGTGCTAGTAGGGGTAGGGACGACTATGGCTACACCTTC. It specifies CSASRGRDDYGYTF.

The CDR3 is CASSYTPAYYEQYF. CDR3 nucleotides: TGTGCCAGCAGTTACACTCCGGCTTATTACGAGCAGTACTTC. V usage is TRBV6-2 or TRBV6-3 and J usage is TRBJ2-7; D is ambiguous. The CDR3 is 14 amino acids. Germline-derived CDR1 and CDR2 are MNHEY and SVGEGT. V was shortened by 2 bases and J by 4 bases, with 12 bases between the two germline ends.

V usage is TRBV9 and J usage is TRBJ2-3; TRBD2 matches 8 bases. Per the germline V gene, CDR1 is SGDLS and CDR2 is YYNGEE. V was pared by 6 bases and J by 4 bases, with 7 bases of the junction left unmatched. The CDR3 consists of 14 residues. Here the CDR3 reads CASTGLVESDTQYF. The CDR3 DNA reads TGTGCCAGCACGGGACTAGTCGAATCAGATACGCAGTATTTT. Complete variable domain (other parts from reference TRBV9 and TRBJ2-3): DSGVTQTPKHLITATGQRVTLRCSPRSGDLSVYWYQQSLDQGLQFLIQYYNGEERAKGNILERFSAQQFPDLHSELNLSSLELGDSALYFCASTGLVESDTQYFGPGTRLTVL.

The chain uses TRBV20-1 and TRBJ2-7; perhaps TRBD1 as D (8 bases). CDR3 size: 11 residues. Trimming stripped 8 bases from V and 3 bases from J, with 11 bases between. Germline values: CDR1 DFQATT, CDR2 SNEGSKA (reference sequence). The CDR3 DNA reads TGCAGTACAGGGGGGGACTACGAGCAGTACTTC. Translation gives CSTGGDYEQYF.

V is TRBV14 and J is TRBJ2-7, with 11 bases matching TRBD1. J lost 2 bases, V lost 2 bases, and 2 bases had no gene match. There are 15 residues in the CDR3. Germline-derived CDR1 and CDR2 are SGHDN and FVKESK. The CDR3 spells CASSQPGQGAYEQYF. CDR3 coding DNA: TGTGCCAGCAGCCAACCGGGACAGGGGGCCTACGAGCAGTACTTC.

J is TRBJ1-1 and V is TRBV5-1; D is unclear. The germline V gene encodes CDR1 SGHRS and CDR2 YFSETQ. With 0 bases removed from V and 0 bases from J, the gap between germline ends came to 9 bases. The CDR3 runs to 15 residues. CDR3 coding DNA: TGCGCCAGCAGCTTGGTAACGGCCTTGAACACTGAAGCTTTCTTT. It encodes CASSLVTALNTEAFF.

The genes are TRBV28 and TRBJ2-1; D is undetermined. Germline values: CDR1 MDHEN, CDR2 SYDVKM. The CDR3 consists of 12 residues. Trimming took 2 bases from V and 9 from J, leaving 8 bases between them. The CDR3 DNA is TGTGCCAGCAGTTTAAATATACGTGAGCAGTTCTTC. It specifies CASSLNIREQFF.

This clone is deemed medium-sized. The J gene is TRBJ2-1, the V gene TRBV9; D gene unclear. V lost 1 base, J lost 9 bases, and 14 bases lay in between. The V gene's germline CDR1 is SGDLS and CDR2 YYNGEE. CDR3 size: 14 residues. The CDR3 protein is CASSVFNMGGEQFF. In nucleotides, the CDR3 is TGTGCCAGCAGCGTATTTAATATGGGCGGTGAGCAGTTCTTC.

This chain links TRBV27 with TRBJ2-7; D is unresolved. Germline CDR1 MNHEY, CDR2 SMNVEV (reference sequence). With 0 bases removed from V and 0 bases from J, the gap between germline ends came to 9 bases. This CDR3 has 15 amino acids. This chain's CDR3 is CASSLSATVSYEQYF. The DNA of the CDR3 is TGTGCCAGCAGTTTATCTGCAACAGTCTCCTACGAGCAGTACTTC.

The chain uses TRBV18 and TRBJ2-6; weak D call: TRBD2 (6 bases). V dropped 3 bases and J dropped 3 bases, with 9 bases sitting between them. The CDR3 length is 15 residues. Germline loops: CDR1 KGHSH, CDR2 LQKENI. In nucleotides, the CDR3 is TGTGCCAGCTCACCGACGCGGGGTGGGGCCAACGTCCTGACTTTC. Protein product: CASSPTRGGANVLTF.

CDR3 nucleotide sequence: TGTGCCAGCAGCCTCAGGACGTTGCAGGAAGGTTCACCCCTCCACTTT. Its protein is CASSLRTLQEGSPLHF. The chain carries TRBV7-9 and TRBJ1-6, with no clear D. The V and J ends lost 5 bases and 9 bases respectively, with 20 bases between them. The CDR3 totals 16 residues. Germline V gene data show CDR1 as SEHNR and CDR2 as FQNEAQ (reference sequence).

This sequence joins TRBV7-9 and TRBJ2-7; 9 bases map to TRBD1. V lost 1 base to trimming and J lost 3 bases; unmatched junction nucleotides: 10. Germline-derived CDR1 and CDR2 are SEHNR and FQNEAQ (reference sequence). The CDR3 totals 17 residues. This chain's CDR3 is CASSLGGTADRGYEQYF. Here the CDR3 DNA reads TGTGCCAGCAGCTTAGGGGGGACGGCGGACAGGGGCTACGAGCAGTACTTC.

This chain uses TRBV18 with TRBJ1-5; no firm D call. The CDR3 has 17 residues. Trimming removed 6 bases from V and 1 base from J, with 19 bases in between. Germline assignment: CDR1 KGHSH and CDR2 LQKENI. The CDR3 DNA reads TGTGCCAGCTCTCCCGGCAGTCCCTATGGGAGCAATCAGCCCCAGCATTTT. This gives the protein CASSPGSPYGSNQPQHF.

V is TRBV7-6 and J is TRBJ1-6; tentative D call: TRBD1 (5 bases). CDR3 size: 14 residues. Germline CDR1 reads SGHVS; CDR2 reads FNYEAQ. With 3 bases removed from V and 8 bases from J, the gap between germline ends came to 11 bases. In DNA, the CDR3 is TGTGCCAGCAGCTTGGCAGGGTCCGATTCACCCCTCCACTTT. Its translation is CASSLAGSDSPLHF.